This T cell receptor beta chain was documented in a study of Graves' ophthalmopathy and Graves' hyperthyroidism. TCR beta CDR3 regions were amplified from RNA transcripts. First-round RT-PCR relied on HTBI primers, and a second-round multiplex PCR came next. MiXCR, applied by TCRdb to the multiplex PCR reads, yields one record per CDR3 protein. This table holds 500,000 to 700,000 distinct CDR3 sequences, less than 45% found once. The CDR3 contains 13 residues. V lost 6 bases and J lost 3, with 12 bases in between. CDR1 is MNHEY and CDR2 is SVGEGT in the germline V gene. The TCR sequence derives from an adult man with Graves' hyperthyroidism. The sequenced material came from peripheral blood or thyroid tissue (not recorded which). The rearrangement uses TRBV6-2 or TRBV6-3 and TRBJ2-7; tentatively, D is TRBD1 (5 bases). As DNA, the CDR3 is TGTGCCAGCAGACCCCAGGGAAACTACGAGCAGTACTTC. Residues: CASRPQGNYEQYF.